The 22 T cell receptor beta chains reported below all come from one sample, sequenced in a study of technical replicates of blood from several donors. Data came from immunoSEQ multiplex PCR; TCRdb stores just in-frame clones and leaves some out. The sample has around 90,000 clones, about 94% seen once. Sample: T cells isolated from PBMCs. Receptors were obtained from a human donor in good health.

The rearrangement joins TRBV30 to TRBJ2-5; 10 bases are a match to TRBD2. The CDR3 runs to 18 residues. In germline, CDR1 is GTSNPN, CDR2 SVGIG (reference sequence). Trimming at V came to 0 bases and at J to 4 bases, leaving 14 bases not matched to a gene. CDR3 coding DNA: TGTGCCTGGAGTGTAGGCTCTTTGTCTAGCGGGGGCCCAGAGACCCAGTACTTC. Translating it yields CAWSVGSLSSGGPETQYF.

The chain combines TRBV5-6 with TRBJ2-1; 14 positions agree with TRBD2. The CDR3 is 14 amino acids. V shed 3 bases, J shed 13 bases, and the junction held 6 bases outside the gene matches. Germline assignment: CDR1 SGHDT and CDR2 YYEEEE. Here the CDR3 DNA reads TGTGCCAGCAGCTCCCGGACTAGCGGGGGGACTCAGTTCTTC. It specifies CASSSRTSGGTQFF.

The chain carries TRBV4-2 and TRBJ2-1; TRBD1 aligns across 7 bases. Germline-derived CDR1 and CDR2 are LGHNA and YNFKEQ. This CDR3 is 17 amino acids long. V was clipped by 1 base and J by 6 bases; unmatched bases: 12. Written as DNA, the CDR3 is TGTGCCAGCAGCCAAGCTCGAGACAGGGCTGGACGCAATGAGCAGTTCTTC. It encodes CASSQARDRAGRNEQFF.

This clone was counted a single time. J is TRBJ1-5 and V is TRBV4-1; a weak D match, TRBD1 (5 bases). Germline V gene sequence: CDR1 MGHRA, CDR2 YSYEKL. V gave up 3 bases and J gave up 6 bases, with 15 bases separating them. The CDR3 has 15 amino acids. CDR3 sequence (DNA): TGCGCCAGCAGCCACAACTGGCAGGGTGGTCAGCCCCAGCATTTT. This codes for CASSHNWQGGQPQHF.

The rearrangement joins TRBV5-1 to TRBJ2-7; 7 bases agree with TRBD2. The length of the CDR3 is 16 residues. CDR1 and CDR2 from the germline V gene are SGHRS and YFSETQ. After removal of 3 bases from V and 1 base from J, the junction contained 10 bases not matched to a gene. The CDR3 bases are TGCGCCAGCAGCTCCTCGGGGGGAGGGCCGTCCTACGAGCAGTACTTC. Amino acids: CASSSSGGGPSYEQYF.

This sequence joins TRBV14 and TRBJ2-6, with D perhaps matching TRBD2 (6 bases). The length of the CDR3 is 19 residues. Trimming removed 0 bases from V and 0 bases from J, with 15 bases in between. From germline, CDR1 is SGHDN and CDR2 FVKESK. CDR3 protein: CASSQDLGGANSGANVLTF. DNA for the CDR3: TGTGCCAGCAGCCAAGATCTTGGCGGGGCCAACTCTGGGGCCAACGTCCTGACTTTC.

The CDR3 DNA follows: TGTGCCTGGAGCCCTCCCGGGACAGGAGACCCCACAGATACGCAGTATTTT. This gives the protein CAWSPPGTGDPTDTQYF. The chain combines TRBV30 with TRBJ2-3, with 8 positions matching TRBD1. Germline values: CDR1 GTSNPN, CDR2 SVGIG (reference sequence). Trimming cost V 3 bases and J 2 bases; bases outside gene matches: 13. The CDR3 is 17 amino acids.

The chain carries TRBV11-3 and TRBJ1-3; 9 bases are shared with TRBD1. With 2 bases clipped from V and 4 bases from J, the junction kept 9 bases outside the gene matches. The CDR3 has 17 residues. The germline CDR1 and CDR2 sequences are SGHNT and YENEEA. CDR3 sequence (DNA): TGTGCCAGCAGCTTATCATGGACAGGGGCAGAAGGAAACACCATATATTTT. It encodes CASSLSWTGAEGNTIYF.

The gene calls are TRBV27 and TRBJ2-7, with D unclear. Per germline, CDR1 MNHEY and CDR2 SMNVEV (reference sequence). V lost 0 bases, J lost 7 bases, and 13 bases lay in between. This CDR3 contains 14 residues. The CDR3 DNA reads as TGTGCCAGCAGTTTATCGGGTCAGACGGAGGAGCAGTACTTC. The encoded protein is CASSLSGQTEEQYF.

The CDR3 coding sequence is TGTGCCAGCAGACTAGTAGTTGGGGCAGATACGCAGTATTTT. This translates into CASRLVVGADTQYF. The V and J genes are TRBV6-1 and TRBJ2-3, with TRBD2 as a possible D gene (5 bases). The V gene's germline CDR1 is MNHNS and CDR2 SASEGT. With 6 bases removed from V and 4 bases from J, the gap between germline ends came to 14 bases. The CDR3 consists of 14 residues.

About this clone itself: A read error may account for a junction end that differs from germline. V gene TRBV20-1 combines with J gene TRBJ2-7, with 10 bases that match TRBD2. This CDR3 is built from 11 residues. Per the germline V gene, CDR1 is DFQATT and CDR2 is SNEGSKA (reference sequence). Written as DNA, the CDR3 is TGCAGTGCCAGAGGGACTAGCGATCGCGCGTTC. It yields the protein CSARGTSDRAF.

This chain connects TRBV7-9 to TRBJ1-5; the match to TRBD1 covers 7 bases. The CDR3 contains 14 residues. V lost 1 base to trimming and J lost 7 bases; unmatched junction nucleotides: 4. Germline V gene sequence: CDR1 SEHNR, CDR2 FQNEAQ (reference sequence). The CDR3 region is CASSLGTGEQPQHF. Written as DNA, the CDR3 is TGTGCCAGCAGCTTAGGAACAGGGGAACAGCCCCAGCATTTT.

The CDR3 spells CASSLGGTGGYEQYF. CDR3 bases: TGTGCCAGCAGCTTAGGGGGGACAGGGGGCTACGAGCAGTACTTC. The chain carries TRBV11-2 and TRBJ2-7; 11 bases agree with TRBD1. V shed 1 base and J 3 bases; nucleotides not matched to a gene: 2. This CDR3 has 15 residues. Germline CDR1 is SGHAT and CDR2 is FQNNGV.

DNA for the CDR3: TGTGCCAGCAGCGTATCAGGGGTGGGCACAGATACGCAGTATTTT. Protein sequence: CASSVSGVGTDTQYF. V gene TRBV9 combines with J gene TRBJ2-3, with D possibly matching TRBD1 (6 bases). CDR3 size: 15 residues. The germline V gene has CDR1 SGDLS and CDR2 YYNGEE. Trimming took off 1 base at V and 1 base at J, with 10 bases between the two ends.

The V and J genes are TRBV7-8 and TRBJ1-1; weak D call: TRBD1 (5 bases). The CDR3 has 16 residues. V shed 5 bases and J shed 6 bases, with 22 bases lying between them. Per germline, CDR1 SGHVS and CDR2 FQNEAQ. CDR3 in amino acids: CASSILGGMDRPEAFF. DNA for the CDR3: TGTGCCAGCAGCATTCTGGGGGGTATGGATCGCCCTGAAGCTTTCTTT.

CDR3 protein: CASSLDSGEQYF. CDR3 DNA: TGTGCCAGCAGCTTGGACTCGGGCGAGCAGTACTTC. V and J are TRBV7-9 and TRBJ2-7; TRBD2 is a possible D gene (5 bases). This CDR3 has 12 amino acids. Germline V gene data show CDR1 as SEHNR and CDR2 as FQNEAQ (reference sequence). V was pared by 3 bases and J by 6 bases, with 9 bases between.

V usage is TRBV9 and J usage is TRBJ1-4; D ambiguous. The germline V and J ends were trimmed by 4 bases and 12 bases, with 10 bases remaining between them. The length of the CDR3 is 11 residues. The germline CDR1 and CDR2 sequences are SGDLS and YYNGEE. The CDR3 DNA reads TGTGCCAGCAGCTTCCGGGATGAACTGTTTTTT. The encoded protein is CASSFRDELFF.

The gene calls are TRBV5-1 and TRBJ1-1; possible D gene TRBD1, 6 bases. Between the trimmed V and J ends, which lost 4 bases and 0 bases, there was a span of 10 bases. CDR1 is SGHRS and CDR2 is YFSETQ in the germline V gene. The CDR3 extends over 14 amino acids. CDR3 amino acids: CASSVDRLNTEAFF. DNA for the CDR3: TGCGCCAGCAGCGTCGACAGGTTGAACACTGAAGCTTTCTTT.

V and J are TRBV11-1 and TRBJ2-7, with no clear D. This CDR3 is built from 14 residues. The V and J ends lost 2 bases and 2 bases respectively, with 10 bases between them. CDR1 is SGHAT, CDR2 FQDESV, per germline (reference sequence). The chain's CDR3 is CASSLKWPPYEQYF. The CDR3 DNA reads TGTGCCAGCAGCTTAAAGTGGCCCCCCTACGAGCAGTACTTC.

The CDR3 DNA reads as TGTGCCAGCAGCGTAGACGGCGGTGGCACCTACAATGAGCAGTTCTTC. Protein sequence: CASSVDGGGTYNEQFF. The chain uses TRBV9 and TRBJ2-1; the D is unclear. The CDR3 is 16 residues long. V gave up 0 bases and J gave up 2 bases, with 12 bases separating them. CDR1 SGDLS and CDR2 YYNGEE come from the germline V gene. Looking up the rest from reference TRBV9 and TRBJ2-1 gives the full variable domain: DSGVTQTPKHLITATGQRVTLRCSPRSGDLSVYWYQQSLDQGLQFLIQYYNGEERAKGNILERFSAQQFPDLHSELNLSSLELGDSALYFCASSVDGGGTYNEQFFGPGTRLTVL.

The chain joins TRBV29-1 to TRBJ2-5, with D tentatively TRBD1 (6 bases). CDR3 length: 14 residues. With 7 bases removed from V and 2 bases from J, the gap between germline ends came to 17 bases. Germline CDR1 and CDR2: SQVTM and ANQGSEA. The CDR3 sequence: CSAPRVGTQETQYF. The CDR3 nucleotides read TGCAGCGCTCCCAGGGTAGGGACACAAGAGACCCAGTACTTC.

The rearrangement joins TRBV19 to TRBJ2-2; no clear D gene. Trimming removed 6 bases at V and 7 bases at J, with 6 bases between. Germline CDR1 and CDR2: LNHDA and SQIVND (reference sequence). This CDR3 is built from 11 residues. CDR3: CASRESGELFF. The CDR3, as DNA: TGTGCCAGTAGAGAGAGCGGGGAGCTGTTTTTT.